These 27 T cell receptor beta chains share one sample of origin, sequenced in a study of blood T cell repertoires in COVID-19. Sequencing was performed with immunoSEQ multiplex PCR; in TCRdb, only in-frame clones are kept and a portion is missing. The sample yields 200,000 to 250,000 clones, roughly 88% seen once. Sequencing was carried out using peripheral blood. The receptors originated from a man over 45 with COVID-19, enrolled during active disease.

This rearrangement joins TRBV6-5 to TRBJ2-5; 9 bases align to TRBD2. The CDR3 spans 15 residues. V gave up 1 base and J gave up 2 bases; unmatched junction bases: 2. In germline, CDR1 is MNHEY, CDR2 SVGAGI. CDR3 nucleotides: TGTGCCAGCAGTTACTTCCTAGCGGGACAAGAGACCCAGTACTTC. Translated: CASSYFLAGQETQYF.

This clone was recorded once. The CDR3 bases are TGTGCCAGTAGTATAGGGTCCGGGACACGGACAATTTACTATGGCTACACCTTC. As protein: CASSIGSGTRTIYYGYTF. The rearrangement uses TRBV19 and TRBJ1-2; perhaps TRBD1 as D (6 bases). Germline V gene data show CDR1 as LNHDA and CDR2 as SQIVND (reference sequence). The CDR3 contains 18 residues. V was cut by 1 base and J by 3 bases, with 21 bases left in between.

This chain links TRBV4-1 with TRBJ1-5; D is perhaps TRBD1 (5 bases). Germline CDR1 MGHRA, CDR2 YSYEKL. V lost 1 base to trimming and J lost 4 bases, with 8 bases between them. The CDR3 contains 14 residues. CDR3 sequence reads: CASSQAGGNQPQHF. Written as DNA, the CDR3 is TGCGCCAGCAGCCAAGCGGGGGGGAATCAGCCCCAGCATTTT.

The genes are TRBV29-1 and TRBJ2-2; 8 nucleotides agree with TRBD1. Germline CDR1 and CDR2: SQVTM and ANQGSEA. This CDR3 has 13 amino acids. J lost 4 bases, V lost 3 bases, and 1 base had no gene match. CDR3: CSVDDRGTGELFF. DNA for the CDR3: TGCAGCGTTGATGACAGGGGCACCGGGGAGCTGTTTTTT.

The chain recombines TRBV3-1 (or the pseudogene TRBV3-2) with TRBJ2-2; the D gene is possibly TRBD2 (5 bases). V lost 1 base to trimming and J lost 6 bases, with 6 bases between them. The length of the CDR3 is 13 residues. Germline CDR1 and CDR2: LGHDT and YNNKEL (reference sequence). In nucleotides, the CDR3 is TGTGCCAGCAGCCAAGTCGGGGCCGGGGAGCTGTTTTTT. Its protein product is CASSQVGAGELFF.

The chain combines TRBV11-2 with TRBJ2-5, with D perhaps matching TRBD1 (5 bases). The germline gives CDR1 SGHAT, CDR2 FQNNGV. V was trimmed by 3 bases and J by 5 bases, leaving 19 bases between them. The CDR3 is 16 residues long. CDR3 protein: CASSLNLLGPVETQYF. CDR3 bases: TGTGCCAGCAGCTTGAACTTGTTGGGGCCTGTCGAGACCCAGTACTTC.

The chain recombines TRBV6-6 with TRBJ2-2; 9 nucleotides agree with TRBD2. The CDR3 runs to 15 residues. CDR1 and CDR2 (germline): MNHNY, SVGAGI (reference sequence). V trimming: 6 bases; J trimming: 4 bases; junction bases outside the gene matches: 6. The CDR3, as DNA: TGTGCCAGCAGGCGCGGGGGGGAGGGCACCGGGGAGCTGTTTTTT. Its translation is CASRRGGEGTGELFF.

About this clone: This same CDR3 is encoded by further DNA sequences in the sample. The rearrangement joins TRBV15 to TRBJ2-7; weak D call: TRBD2 (5 bases). The CDR3 loop spans 14 amino acids. Trimming removed 0 bases from V and 1 base from J, with 7 bases in between. Germline V lookup: CDR1 LNHNV, CDR2 YYDKDF (reference sequence). CDR3 amino acids: CATSRDPGSYEQYF. DNA of the CDR3: TGTGCCACCAGCAGAGATCCGGGATCCTACGAGCAGTACTTC. The full variable domain, its missing parts supplied by reference TRBV15 and TRBJ2-7, is DAMVIQNPRYQVTQFGKPVTLSCSQTLNHNVMYWYQQKSSQAPKLLFHYYDKDFNNEADTPDNFQSRRPNTSFCFLDIRSPGLGDTAMYLCATSRDPGSYEQYFGPGTRLTVT.

The chain is built from TRBV10-2 and TRBJ2-1; D is undetermined. CDR1 is WSHSY, CDR2 SAAADI, per germline. The CDR3 length is 13 residues. V was pared by 2 bases and J by 4 bases, with 6 bases between. The CDR3 nucleotides are TGCGCCAGCAGTGAGGTCATGTACAATGAGCAGTTCTTC. Translating gives CASSEVMYNEQFF.

V gene TRBV15 combines with J gene TRBJ2-7; 8 bases align to TRBD2. With 1 base clipped from V and 2 bases from J, the junction kept 13 bases outside the gene matches. Germline CDR1 reads LNHNV; CDR2 reads YYDKDF (reference sequence). The CDR3 totals 18 residues. CDR3 protein: CATSRVEELAEGTYEQYF. The CDR3 region has the DNA TGTGCCACCAGCAGAGTTGAGGAACTAGCGGAGGGGACCTACGAGCAGTACTTC.

The J gene is TRBJ1-1, the V gene TRBV19; D ambiguous. This CDR3 has 14 amino acids. Trimming cost V 1 base and J 5 bases, with 11 bases left between them. Per the germline V gene, CDR1 is LNHDA and CDR2 is SQIVND (reference sequence). The DNA for the CDR3 is TGTGCCAGTAGTATAGTGGCCGGGAGTACTGAAGCTTTCTTT. It translates to CASSIVAGSTEAFF.

The V and J genes are TRBV7-2 and TRBJ2-1; TRBD2 matches 11 bases. Germline assignment: CDR1 SGHTA and CDR2 FQGNSA. The V gene end was trimmed by 8 bases and the J gene end by 3 bases; junction bases not matched to a gene: 6. The CDR3 runs to 15 residues. The CDR3 nucleotides are TGTGCCAGCGTAGCGGGAGGGCGATTCTACAATGAGCAGTTCTTC. Residues: CASVAGGRFYNEQFF.

The chain combines TRBV18 with TRBJ2-5; possible D gene TRBD2, 5 bases. V was shortened by 6 bases and J by 5 bases, with 13 bases between the two germline ends. Looked up from germline, CDR1 is KGHSH and CDR2 is LQKENI. The CDR3 totals 13 residues. The CDR3 protein is CASSLAVMETQYF. Here the CDR3 DNA reads TGTGCCAGCTCCCTAGCAGTTATGGAGACCCAGTACTTC.

The V and J genes are TRBV12-3 or TRBV12-4 and TRBJ1-4, with D uncertain. Trimming removed 4 bases at V and 7 bases at J, with 10 bases between. The length of the CDR3 is 13 residues. The CDR3 sequence: CASSSTPGEKLFF. The CDR3 coding sequence is TGTGCCAGCAGTTCCACCCCGGGTGAAAAACTGTTTTTT.

This clone was observed a single time. The V call is TRBV5-6, the J call TRBJ1-1, with no clear D. V was pared by 3 bases and J by 9 bases, with 12 bases between. CDR1 SGHDT and CDR2 YYEEEE come from the germline V gene. This CDR3 is built from 12 residues. The CDR3 is CASSSPGRKAFF. CDR3 nucleotides: TGTGCCAGCAGCTCCCCGGGGAGGAAAGCTTTCTTT.

This chain links TRBV27 with TRBJ2-7; 11 bases map to TRBD1. The CDR3 has 13 residues. Germline loops: CDR1 MNHEY, CDR2 SMNVEV (reference sequence). The V segment lost 5 bases and the J segment 9 bases; nucleotides outside the gene matches: 6. The CDR3 region is CASSMDRGLGQYF. CDR3 nucleotide sequence: TGTGCCAGCAGTATGGACAGGGGGCTAGGGCAGTACTTC.

J is TRBJ1-2 and V is TRBV28, with TRBD1 matching over 9 bases. V shed 4 bases, J shed 7 bases, and the junction held 4 bases outside the gene matches. CDR1 is MDHEN and CDR2 is SYDVKM in the germline V gene. The length of the CDR3 is 13 residues. CDR3 DNA: TGTGCCAGCAGTTACGGGACAGGGACTGGCTACACCTTC. Amino acids: CASSYGTGTGYTF.

V is TRBV7-9 and J is TRBJ2-3, with 8 bases matching TRBD1. In germline, CDR1 is SEHNR, CDR2 FQNEAQ (reference sequence). Trimming removed 7 bases from V and 3 bases from J; junction bases left unmatched: 6. This CDR3 is 14 amino acids long. The CDR3 bases are TGTGCCAGCACCAATGACAGGGGAACAGATACGCAGTATTTT. This translates into CASTNDRGTDTQYF.

This sequence joins TRBV6-2 or TRBV6-3 and TRBJ1-5; weak D call: TRBD1 (5 bases). Trimming pared 0 bases from V and 6 bases from J, leaving 9 bases between. The CDR3 has 14 amino acids. Germline V gene lookup returns CDR1 MNHEY and CDR2 SVGEGT. Here the CDR3 reads CASSYSAGLQPQHF. Here the CDR3 DNA reads TGTGCCAGCAGTTACTCGGCAGGGCTTCAGCCCCAGCATTTT.

The chain carries TRBV9 and TRBJ2-1; D might be TRBD1 (6 bases). The CDR3 covers 15 residues. Trimming cost V 4 bases and J 4 bases, with 15 bases left between them. Germline-derived CDR1 and CDR2 are SGDLS and YYNGEE. The DNA for the CDR3 is TGTGCCAGCAGCCCAGCCGGGACACCATACAATGAGCAGTTCTTC. This translates into CASSPAGTPYNEQFF.

V and J are TRBV9 and TRBJ1-3; 8 bases align to TRBD1. Unmatched junction bases numbered 4, after V lost 3 bases and J lost 2 bases. Germline loops: CDR1 SGDLS, CDR2 YYNGEE. This CDR3 comprises 15 residues. The CDR3 here is CASSAPGQAGNTIYF. CDR3 coding DNA: TGTGCCAGCAGCGCTCCGGGACAGGCTGGAAACACCATATATTTT.

This chain links TRBV4-3 with TRBJ2-5; 10 bases agree with TRBD1. Trimming cost V 0 bases and J 5 bases; bases outside gene matches: 12. In germline, CDR1 is LGHNA, CDR2 YSLEER. This CDR3 is 18 amino acids long. The chain's CDR3 is CASSQDLSGTGAWETQYF. As DNA, the CDR3 is TGCGCCAGCAGCCAAGATCTGTCCGGGACAGGGGCATGGGAGACCCAGTACTTC.

The chain uses TRBV10-2 and TRBJ2-7; tentative D call: TRBD2 (6 bases). In germline, CDR1 is WSHSY, CDR2 SAAADI. The V end lost 7 bases, the J end lost 4 bases, and 20 bases lay between the germline ends. The CDR3 spans 15 residues. In DNA form, the CDR3 reads TGCGCCAGCACCTTGATGGGGGACTTAGGGTACGAGCAGTACTTC. Its protein is CASTLMGDLGYEQYF.

The gene calls are TRBV7-9 and TRBJ2-7; a weak D match, TRBD2 (5 bases). CDR3 length: 14 amino acids. The ends were cut back, 2 bases at V and 5 bases at J, with 13 bases in the middle. Germline CDR1 and CDR2: SEHNR and FQNEAQ (reference sequence). The CDR3 sequence is CASSLIGLPHEQYF. The CDR3 DNA reads TGTGCCAGCAGCTTAATAGGACTCCCCCACGAGCAGTACTTC.

This clone was recorded once. The chain joins TRBV10-1 to TRBJ1-6; D is unclear. The CDR3 spans 14 residues. Per germline, CDR1 WNHNN and CDR2 SYGVQD (reference sequence). V was shortened by 4 bases and J by 14 bases, with 18 bases between the two germline ends. CDR3 DNA sequence: TGCGCCAGCAGTGCCGGCGATCTCGGGAAGGCCCTCCACTTT. This gives the protein CASSAGDLGKALHF.

The rearrangement joins TRBV5-1 to TRBJ2-4; 11 bases are a match to TRBD2. Germline trimming cut 0 bases from V and 2 bases from J; bases unmatched to any gene: 1. This CDR3 comprises 16 residues. CDR1 is SGHRS, CDR2 YFSETQ, per germline. The CDR3 DNA follows: TGCGCCAGCAGCTTGGCGACTAGCGGGACCAAAAACATTCAGTACTTC. Translated, it gives CASSLATSGTKNIQYF.

J is TRBJ2-2 and V is TRBV5-1; 7 nucleotides match TRBD2. Trimming took 2 bases from V and 1 from J; bases not matched to a gene: 2. This CDR3 is 15 amino acids long. Germline V CDR1 and CDR2: SGHRS, YFSETQ. CDR3 sequence: CASSFRGVNTGELFF. In nucleotides, the CDR3 is TGCGCCAGCAGCTTTCGGGGGGTGAACACCGGGGAGCTGTTTTTT.